This paragraph reports one T cell receptor (beta chain). Its target is not known. Produced via immunoSEQ multiplex PCR; TCRdb's table is partial and in-frame only. Among 130,000 to 150,000 clones listed, approximately 91% were seen once. These data originate in a study of T cell responses to AZD1222 COVID-19 vaccine. Germline assignment: CDR1 LGHNA and CDR2 YNFKEQ. V was trimmed by 8 bases and J by 1 base, leaving 5 bases between them. The CDR3 runs 12 residues. Findings and limits, study-wide: With two AZD1222 doses given, Spike-specific TCR breadth and depth both rose. The CD4 TCRs associated with vaccination extended across spike and predominated at 160-218 and 743-854. Only after the peak T cell response were repertoires sampled.

V is TRBV4-2 and J is TRBJ2-2, with D uncertain. The specimen was peripheral blood, collected 28 days after the second AZD1222 dose. The TCR comes from an adult who received the AZD1222 COVID-19 vaccine. CDR3 in DNA: TGTGCCAGCTCCGTGAACACCGGGGAGCTGTTTTTT. Amino acid sequence: CASSVNTGELFF.